This record concerns one T cell receptor beta chain sequence. Its specificity is not known. A single base is all that separates this from a far larger clone, so a read error is likely. The entry originates in a study of regulatory T cells in long-lasting Graves disease. Study details: Persistent cases were those of Graves' disease that involved over 5 years of antithyroid drugs with positive TSH receptor antibodies. Overall study results and limits: A greater number of public clonotypes (approximately 2,700) was shared by persistent patients than by new patients (over 900).

The V and J ends lost 3 bases and 3 bases respectively, with 3 bases between them. The CDR3 is 12 residues long. The germline CDR1 and CDR2 sequences are MNHEY and SMNVEV (reference sequence). The time point: persistent/refractory GD, antithyroid drugs over 5 years with positive TRAb. Researchers made the TCR library from RNA that was extracted from PBMCs. According to the study, TCR beta libraries were built with iRepertoire HTBI primers and CDR3-region Arm-PCR. TCRdb itself ran the multiplex PCR reads through MiXCR, one entry per CDR3 protein. The table lists a few hundred thousand distinct CDR3 sequences, around 23% of them singletons.

The sequenced sample was peripheral blood mononuclear cells (PBMCs), obtained when the disease was refractory, from a patient treated with antithyroid drugs. The genes are TRBV27 and TRBJ1-5; D not certain. This TCR came from a woman in her forties with Graves disease. The CDR3 loop is CASSFNNQPQHF. The CDR3 DNA follows: TGTGCCAGCAGTTTTAACAATCAGCCCCAGCATTTT.